The clone carrying this TCR beta chain was recorded at least ten times. Antigen: not known. In germline, CDR1 is DFQATT, CDR2 SNEGSKA (reference sequence). This CDR3 has 12 amino acids. Trimming removed 6 bases from V and 7 bases from J; junction bases left unmatched: 9. Preparation of the TCRbeta library used unique molecular identifiers. TCRdb reanalysed the PCR reads using MiXCR and keeps one entry per CDR3 protein. Of 330,000 or so distinct CDR3 sequences detected, 6.5% to 9% appear once; the ten largest clones hold approximately 8.6%. This sample is part of a study of T-cell reconstitution after alpha-beta-depleted transplantation in children. Study-level points and caveats: It was surviving recipient T cells and thymic progenitors that gave some patients high TCRbeta diversity at day 60. Once a year had passed after transplant, T-cell counts and diversity came mostly from newly produced T cells. Several hundred expanded graft clones reportedly supplied alpha-beta T cells about two months after transplant.

The specimen was peripheral blood, collected 360 days after TCRalphabeta/CD19-depleted stem cell transplant. This chain uses TRBV20-1 with TRBJ2-7; TRBD1 matches at 7 bases. The clonotype comes from a female patient between 2 and 15 years old who had a stem cell transplant for Fanconi anemia, so the T cells may come from the graft donor. The CDR3 is CSAPDRVREQYF. For the CDR3, the DNA is TGCAGTGCACCCGACAGGGTCCGGGAGCAGTACTTC.